The 11 T cell receptor beta chains below come from one sample, sequenced in a study of blood T cell repertoires in COVID-19. Produced via immunoSEQ multiplex PCR; TCRdb's table is partial and in-frame only. The table includes approximately 170,000 clones, around 89% detected once. Sample: peripheral blood. The receptors stem from a man in his sixties with acute or convalescent COVID-19.

The V gene is TRBV5-1, the J gene TRBJ2-7; D uncertain. This CDR3 contains 12 residues. Trimming took off 0 bases at V and 5 bases at J, with 6 bases between the two ends. Per germline, CDR1 SGHRS and CDR2 YFSETQ. The CDR3 region has the DNA TGCGCCAGCAGCTTGGCCTTTCACGAGCAGTACTTC. It encodes CASSLAFHEQYF.

The chain couples TRBV4-1 to TRBJ2-7, with 7 bases matching TRBD2. Germline trimming cut 1 base from V and 4 bases from J; bases unmatched to any gene: 7. CDR1 and CDR2 from the germline V gene are MGHRA and YSYEKL. CDR3 size: 15 residues. The CDR3 protein is CASSQVPAGRYEQYF. CDR3 sequence (DNA): TGCGCCAGCAGCCAAGTCCCAGCGGGAAGATACGAGCAGTACTTC.

This clone has only a few counts. The chain is built from TRBV24-1 and TRBJ1-2, with TRBD1 matching 7 bases. This CDR3 is 12 amino acids long. Germline trimming cut 9 bases from V and 6 bases from J; bases unmatched to any gene: 6. Germline V CDR1 and CDR2: KGHDR, SFDVKD. CDR3 DNA sequence: TGTGCCACCTCGGACAGGCGGGATGGCTACACCTTC. This gives the protein CATSDRRDGYTF.

The rearrangement links TRBV7-9 to TRBJ2-2, with 8 bases lining up with TRBD1. J was trimmed by 0 bases and V by 7 bases; bases with no gene match: 7. In germline, CDR1 is SEHNR, CDR2 FQNEAQ (reference sequence). This CDR3 has 16 amino acids. CDR3 sequence reads: CASNPPQGANTGELFF. CDR3 in DNA: TGTGCCAGCAACCCACCACAGGGGGCGAACACCGGGGAGCTGTTTTTT.

This sequence joins TRBV25-1 and TRBJ2-3; perhaps TRBD2 as D (6 bases). Germline CDR1 reads MGHDK; CDR2 reads SYGVNS. The V and J ends lost 2 bases and 5 bases respectively, with 14 bases between them. The CDR3 totals 15 residues. CDR3 amino acids: CASSEPRLGQDTQYF. The DNA of the CDR3 is TGTGCCAGCAGTGAACCCCGACTAGGCCAAGATACGCAGTATTTT.

The rearrangement joins TRBV10-2 to TRBJ2-1; D is possibly TRBD1 (5 bases). Trimming cost V 5 bases and J 9 bases, with 17 bases left between them. The CDR3 totals 14 residues. Germline CDR1 WSHSY, CDR2 SAAADI. CDR3 residues: CASSLGASRFEQFF. The CDR3 DNA is TGCGCCAGCAGTCTAGGGGCCAGTCGATTTGAGCAGTTCTTC.

The rearrangement links TRBV18 to TRBJ1-1, with D perhaps TRBD1 (5 bases). The germline V gene has CDR1 KGHSH and CDR2 LQKENI. V lost 6 bases and J lost 0, with 8 bases in between. The CDR3 length is 13 residues. CDR3 residues: CASSGQMNTEAFF. CDR3 bases: TGTGCCAGCTCCGGACAAATGAACACTGAAGCTTTCTTT.

The CDR3: CASSGGQGAPGYTF. The CDR3 bases are TGCGCCAGCAGCGGGGGACAGGGGGCGCCCGGCTACACCTTC. The chain carries TRBV5-1 and TRBJ1-2, with TRBD1 matching over 12 bases. Germline assignment: CDR1 SGHRS and CDR2 YFSETQ. The length of the CDR3 is 14 residues. The junction had 6 bases not matched to a gene; V was cut back by 4 bases and J by 8 bases.

As to this clone: Other nucleotide sequences from this sample produce the same CDR3. The chain carries TRBV27 and TRBJ1-1, with D possibly being TRBD1 (6 bases). The ends were cut back, 1 base at V and 4 bases at J, with 7 bases in the middle. Germline CDR1 reads MNHEY; CDR2 reads SMNVEV (reference sequence). The length of the CDR3 is 13 residues. In nucleotides, the CDR3 is TGTGCCAGCAGTTTATTAGGGGGCACTGAAGCTTTCTTT. Its protein product is CASSLLGGTEAFF.

The V call is TRBV27, the J call TRBJ1-2, with TRBD1 matching 7 bases. Germline lookup yields CDR1 MNHEY and CDR2 SMNVEV (reference sequence). The junction had 9 bases not matched to a gene; V was cut back by 1 base and J by 4 bases. There are 16 residues in the CDR3. The CDR3 is CASSLLRQGPTYGYTF. The CDR3 DNA reads as TGTGCCAGCAGTTTATTAAGACAGGGTCCCACCTATGGCTACACCTTC.

This rearrangement joins TRBV27 to TRBJ1-5; 9 nucleotides align to TRBD1. CDR3 length: 12 amino acids. Germline lookup yields CDR1 MNHEY and CDR2 SMNVEV (reference sequence). Trimming at V came to 6 bases and at J to 6 bases, leaving 0 bases not matched to a gene. The chain's CDR3 is CASRTGGQPQHF. The CDR3 nucleotides are TGTGCCAGCAGGACAGGGGGTCAGCCCCAGCATTTT.